A selection of T cell receptor beta chains follows, all from one sample in a study of shared clonotypes between healthy human individuals. Assay: immunoSEQ multiplex PCR; the TCRdb copy retains only in-frame clones and omits some. In the table there are around 990,000 clones, around three quarters of which are singletons. Sequenced: memory CD4+ T cells from PBMCs. Receptor source: a man aged 18 to 35 in good health. Some clones in this sample may be carry-over from other donors' samples. The CDR3 runs from the conserved cysteine through the conserved F or W. A D gene is named only where the DNA matches it firmly.

d_call,cdr3_length,v_call,cdr3_aa
TRBD2,13,TRBV11-2,CASSVTSAREQYF
TRBD2,17,TRBV4-2,CASSLTGTSGSHYEQYF
TRBD1,15,TRBV6-6,CASRTGGAGTDTQYF
.,17,TRBV7-2,CASSSQPRVLAGNTIYF
TRBD1,15,TRBV5-1,CASSLTDRAGQKLFF
.,14,TRBV6-6,CASSYSFGTDTQYF
.,14,TRBV2,CASSGQVMNTEAFF
TRBD1,15,TRBV18,CASSAGPTGNYGYTF
TRBD2,16,TRBV5-1,CASSLRASGNTGELFF
.,13,TRBV27,CASSWRGSYEQYF
TRBD1,16,TRBV5-1,CASSLDGQGGGDTQYF
.,14,TRBV7-9,CASSPMGAYNEQFF
.,13,TRBV30,CAWRMGSSTEQYF
.,14,TRBV11-2,CASSRRGGWTEAFF
.,14,TRBV2,CASTSRDRYNEQFF
.,15,TRBV5-6,CASSWRDRVPDTQYF
TRBD2,15,TRBV6-1,CASREAGGLYNEQFF
.,13,TRBV6-1,CASRRDALTEAFF
TRBD1,14,TRBV7-9,CASSNRDRGAGYTF
.,15,TRBV5-1,CASSLASATYNEQFF
.,14,TRBV7-9,CASSFSGLNTEAFF
.,16,TRBV13,CASSSRAAYPYEKLFF
.,13,TRBV18,CASSPNHDQPQHF
.,14,TRBV5-6,CASSRDGVNYGYTF
TRBD2,15,TRBV5-6,CASTLGRPYTDTQYF
.,12,TRBV28,CATRGSNQPQHF
.,13,TRBV18,CASSRDRPDGYTF
.,13,TRBV27,CASSFWGADTQYF
.,16,TRBV7-9,CASSPAGRRGTDTQYF
.,15,TRBV19,CASSMNPLYPYEQYF
TRBD2,15,TRBV9,CASSVGLAVYNEQFF
.,15,TRBV19,CASRRDRTSYNEQFF
.,17,TRBV4-2,CASSQDRLGDGAAEQFF
.,12,TRBV29-1,CSVRGRTDTQYF
TRBD1,12,TRBV30,CAWQAGGDGYTF
.,12,TRBV29-1,CSVAGGAREQYF
.,16,TRBV11-2,CASSLVGTPSGNTIYF
TRBD2,15,TRBV7-3,CASSLTREDHNEQFF